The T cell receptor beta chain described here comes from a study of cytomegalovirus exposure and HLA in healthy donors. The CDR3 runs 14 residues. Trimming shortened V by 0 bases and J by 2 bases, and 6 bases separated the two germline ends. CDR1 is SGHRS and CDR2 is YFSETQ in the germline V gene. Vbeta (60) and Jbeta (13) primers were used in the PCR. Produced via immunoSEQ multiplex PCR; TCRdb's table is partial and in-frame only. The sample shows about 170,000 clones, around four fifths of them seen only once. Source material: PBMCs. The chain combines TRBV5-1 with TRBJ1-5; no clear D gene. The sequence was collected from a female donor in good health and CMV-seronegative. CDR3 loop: CASSLAVGNQPQHF. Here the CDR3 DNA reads TGCGCCAGCAGCTTGGCCGTTGGCAATCAGCCCCAGCATTTT.